This T cell receptor beta chain was observed in a study of cytomegalovirus exposure and HLA in healthy donors (dated by TCRdb to 2017 to 2019). Background on the whole study: The roughly 670 repertoires of the first cohort and the 120 validation repertoires were produced on the same platform, according to a later analysis. Along with the roughly 670-subject first cohort, a separate validation cohort of around 120 different subjects was used. The study was designed to test whether signatures of past pathogen exposure could be identified by cataloging public T cell receptors. The study combined high-throughput TCR immunosequencing, statistical association of individual TCRs with disease status, and machine learning to predict cytomegalovirus infection status. General conclusions and limits of the study: Most TCR sequences were observed very rarely across donors, whereas some public TCRs were present in many individuals. The validation cohort had no HLA typing available for a later analysis, so co-occurrence within that cohort was assessed over all 120 or so repertoires. A total of 150 to 200 TCR beta chains were listed by the study as associated with cytomegalovirus. A few of the identified cytomegalovirus-associated TCR beta chains were confirmed in vitro to be specific for cytomegalovirus antigens. In a later analysis, TCRs clustered in the first cohort were found to also tend to co-occur in the approximately 120 validation repertoires, with 85% to 95% of cluster scores above 0. The authors suggested that the approach could potentially be extended to other disease states and immunological phenotypes. In both the original and validation cohorts, the classifier was reported to diagnose cytomegalovirus status with high specificity and sensitivity.

Library prep was done by the immunoSEQ multiplex PCR assay. From the authors' description of their analysis: A statistical classification framework was built to diagnose cytomegalovirus status from the catalog of TCR beta chain sequences. TCRdb took this table from immuneACCESS and kept in-frame rearrangements with V and J called. Such tables lack part of the clones; where checked against another copy, unresolved V genes explain under half of the gap, and the rest is unexplained. V and J calls and clone size are those listed in that table; D and trimming were worked out from the DNA. The sample includes about 200,000 clones, with around 80% observed a single time. The ten largest clones represent around 15% of the sample. V is shortened by 0 bases, J by 9 bases, and the region joining them spans 15 bases. According to the germline V gene (reference sequence), CDR1 reads LNHDA and CDR2 reads SQIVND. CDR3 length: 15 amino acids, cysteine to phenylalanine. The read is trimmed to its CDR3 DNA, 45 bases read in frame from base 1.

Turning to this clone: Its specific antigen is unknown. Per-base qualities were not stored, and no clone one base away is much larger.

Separate from the approximately 700-subject first cohort, the validation cohort of 95 to 150 subjects was the group to which the donors belonged. The source material was PBMCs. The chain is encoded by TRBV19 joined to TRBJ2-1; D gene: possibly TRBD2, on 6 matching bases. This clonotype was sampled from a woman aged 30 to 39 in good health and CMV-seropositive. The nucleotide sequence is TGTGCCAGTAGTATAGATCGGGGGATCGGCGGTGAGCAGTTCTTC. This encodes CASSIDRGIGGEQFF.